This T cell receptor (beta chain) was identified during a study of blood T cell repertoires in COVID-19. As for the study in general: Spain, Italy and the United States supplied samples that represented acute and convalescent COVID-19. PBMCs, B-cell-depleted T cells, or T cells provided the cDNA or gDNA that made up the material.

Germline V lookup: CDR1 KGHDR, CDR2 SFDVKD. This CDR3 comprises 17 residues. The V segment lost 4 bases and the J segment 1 base; nucleotides outside the gene matches: 9. Source study methods: By means of reference gene primer amplification, nucleated cell counts were estimated. Method: immunoSEQ multiplex PCR; TCRdb's copy keeps in-frame clones and lacks some. The D gene and trimming were derived from the DNA, and the V and J assignments and clone size from that table. The sample includes more than 110,000 clones, over 75% of them seen just once. Sequencing was carried out using peripheral blood. The rearrangement joins TRBV24-1 to TRBJ2-1, with TRBD2 matching over 7 bases. This clonotype was obtained from a human donor in a cohort sampled during active COVID-19. CDR3 residues: CATSEGGAGVSYNEQFF. CDR3 coding DNA: TGTGCCACCAGTGAGGGAGGGGCGGGAGTTTCCTACAATGAGCAGTTCTTC.